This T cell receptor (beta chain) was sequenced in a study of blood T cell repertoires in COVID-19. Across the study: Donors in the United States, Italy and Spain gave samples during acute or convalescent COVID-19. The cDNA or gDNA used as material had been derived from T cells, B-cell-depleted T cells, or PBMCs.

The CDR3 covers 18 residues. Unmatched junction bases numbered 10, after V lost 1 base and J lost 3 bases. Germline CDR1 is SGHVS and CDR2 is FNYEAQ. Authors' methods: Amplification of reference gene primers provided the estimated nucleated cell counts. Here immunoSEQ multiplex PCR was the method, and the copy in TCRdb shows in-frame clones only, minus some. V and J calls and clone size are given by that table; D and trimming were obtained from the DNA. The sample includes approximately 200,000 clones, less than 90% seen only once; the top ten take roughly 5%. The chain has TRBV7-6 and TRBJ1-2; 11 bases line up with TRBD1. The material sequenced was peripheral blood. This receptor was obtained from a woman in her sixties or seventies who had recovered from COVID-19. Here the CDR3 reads CASSLDRDRGFRDYGYTF. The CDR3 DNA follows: TGTGCCAGCAGCTTAGACCGGGACAGGGGGTTCCGGGACTATGGCTACACCTTC. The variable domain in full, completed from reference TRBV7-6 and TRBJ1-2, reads GAGVSQSPRYKVTKRGQDVALRCDPISGHVSLYWYRQALGQGPEFLTYFNYEAQQDKSGLPNDRFSAERPEGSISTLTIQRTEQRDSAMYRCASSLDRDRGFRDYGYTFGSGTRLTVV.